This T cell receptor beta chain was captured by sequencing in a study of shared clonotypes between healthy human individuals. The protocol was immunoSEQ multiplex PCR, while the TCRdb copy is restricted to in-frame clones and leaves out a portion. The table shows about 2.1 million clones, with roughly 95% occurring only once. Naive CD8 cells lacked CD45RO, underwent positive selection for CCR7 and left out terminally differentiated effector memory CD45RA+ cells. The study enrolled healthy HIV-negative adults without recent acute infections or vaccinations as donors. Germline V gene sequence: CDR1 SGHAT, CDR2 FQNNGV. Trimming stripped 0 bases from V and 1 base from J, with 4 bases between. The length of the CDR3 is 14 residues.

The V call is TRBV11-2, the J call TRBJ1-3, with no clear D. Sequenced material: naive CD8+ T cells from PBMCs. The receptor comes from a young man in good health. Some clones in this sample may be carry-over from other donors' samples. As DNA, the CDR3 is TGTGCCAGCAGCTTAGACCATTCTGGAAACACCATATATTTT. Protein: CASSLDHSGNTIYF.